This is a list of T cell receptor beta chains from one sample in a study of blood T cell repertoires in COVID-19. This table comes from immunoSEQ multiplex PCR, and its TCRdb copy is limited to in-frame clones, with some not included. In the table there are some 70,000 clones, around 90% of which are singletons. Sequenced sample: peripheral blood. These receptors all come from a woman aged 60 to 75 with COVID-19, enrolled during active disease. The CDR3 runs from the conserved cysteine through the conserved F or W. Fields, in order: V gene, clone size, D gene, J gene, CDR3 DNA, CDR3 protein. A D gene is named only where the DNA matches it firmly. Expanded clones are given a class, and other clones once, few, many or no size at all.

v_call: TRBV4-1; clone_size: .; d_call: .; j_call: TRBJ1-5; cdr3_nt: TGCGCCAGCAGCCAGAAACCGAGCGTACAGGGCGATCAGCCCCAGCATTTT; cdr3_aa: CASSQKPSVQGDQPQHF
v_call: TRBV25-1; clone_size: .; d_call: .; j_call: TRBJ1-2; cdr3_nt: TGTGCCAGCAGTGATATAGACAGTTCCTATGGCTACACCTTC; cdr3_aa: CASSDIDSSYGYTF
v_call: TRBV7-9; clone_size: .; d_call: .; j_call: TRBJ1-1; cdr3_nt: TGTGCCAGCAGTTCGCCGGGACTCCTGAGGGGTGAAGCTTTCTTT; cdr3_aa: CASSSPGLLRGEAFF
v_call: TRBV18; clone_size: .; d_call: .; j_call: TRBJ2-6; cdr3_nt: TGTGCCAGCTCACCACGGGCAGGGGATTTCTCTGGGGCCAACGTCCTGACTTTC; cdr3_aa: CASSPRAGDFSGANVLTF
v_call: TRBV7-2; clone_size: once; d_call: .; j_call: TRBJ2-1; cdr3_nt: TGTGCCAGCAGCTCGTCCCTTACTGTCCCCACTGAGCAGTTCTTC; cdr3_aa: CASSSSLTVPTEQFF
v_call: TRBV5-4; clone_size: .; d_call: .; j_call: TRBJ1-1; cdr3_nt: TGTGCCAGCAGCCGCGGACAGTTAGAAGCTTTCTTT; cdr3_aa: CASSRGQLEAFF
v_call: TRBV29-1; clone_size: .; d_call: TRBD1; j_call: TRBJ2-7; cdr3_nt: TGCAGCGTTGAGACAGGGCTCGAGCAGTACTTC; cdr3_aa: CSVETGLEQYF
v_call: TRBV7-9; clone_size: .; d_call: TRBD1; j_call: TRBJ2-7; cdr3_nt: TGTGCCAGCAGCCTCCCGGGACAGGTCGCCTACGAGCAGTACTTC; cdr3_aa: CASSLPGQVAYEQYF
v_call: TRBV19; clone_size: .; d_call: TRBD1; j_call: TRBJ1-5; cdr3_nt: TGTGCCAGTAGTAGACAGGGCCATCAGCCCCAGCATTTT; cdr3_aa: CASSRQGHQPQHF
v_call: TRBV6-5; clone_size: .; d_call: .; j_call: TRBJ1-2; cdr3_nt: TGTGCCAGCAGTTATACGGACACAAGTGGCTACACCTTC; cdr3_aa: CASSYTDTSGYTF
v_call: TRBV24-1; clone_size: .; d_call: .; j_call: TRBJ2-1; cdr3_nt: TGTGCCACCAGTGACGGCTACAATGAGCAGTTCTTC; cdr3_aa: CATSDGYNEQFF
v_call: TRBV10-3; clone_size: .; d_call: TRBD1; j_call: TRBJ1-2; cdr3_nt: TGTGCCATCAGTCCAGACAGGGGGCCGGGCTATGGCTACACCTTC; cdr3_aa: CAISPDRGPGYGYTF
v_call: TRBV4-3; clone_size: .; d_call: TRBD1; j_call: TRBJ2-1; cdr3_nt: TGCGCCAGCAGCCATTCAGGACAGGGGACCTACAATGAGCAGTTCTTC; cdr3_aa: CASSHSGQGTYNEQFF
v_call: TRBV5-8; clone_size: .; d_call: TRBD1; j_call: TRBJ1-2; cdr3_nt: TGTGCCAGCACCTTACGACAGGGGAAGGAGGGCTACACCTTC; cdr3_aa: CASTLRQGKEGYTF
v_call: TRBV4-3; clone_size: .; d_call: TRBD1; j_call: TRBJ1-2; cdr3_nt: TGCGCCAGCAGCCAAGCCAGAACAGGGGGCAGCTATGGCTACACCTTC; cdr3_aa: CASSQARTGGSYGYTF
v_call: TRBV14; clone_size: once; d_call: TRBD1; j_call: TRBJ1-2; cdr3_nt: TGTGCCAGCAGCCCAACAGGGGCGCATGGCTACACCTTC; cdr3_aa: CASSPTGAHGYTF
v_call: TRBV19; clone_size: .; d_call: .; j_call: TRBJ1-2; cdr3_nt: TGTGCCAGTAGTATCTCCACAGCAGACTATGGCTACACCTTC; cdr3_aa: CASSISTADYGYTF
v_call: TRBV18; clone_size: .; d_call: TRBD1; j_call: TRBJ2-1; cdr3_nt: TGTGCCAGCTCACCGGACAGGGGCGATGAGCAGTTCTTC; cdr3_aa: CASSPDRGDEQFF
v_call: TRBV29-1; clone_size: .; d_call: .; j_call: TRBJ2-2; cdr3_nt: TGCAGCGTTGGGACAGCGAACACCGGGGAGCTGTTTTTT; cdr3_aa: CSVGTANTGELFF
v_call: TRBV28; clone_size: .; d_call: .; j_call: TRBJ1-4; cdr3_nt: TGTGCCAGCAGTTCCCCGGGGTCGGGTGAAAAACTGTTTTTT; cdr3_aa: CASSSPGSGEKLFF
v_call: TRBV10-2; clone_size: once; d_call: TRBD2; j_call: TRBJ2-1; cdr3_nt: TGCGCCAGCAGTGGAGCCTCTAGCGGTGAGCAGTTCTTC; cdr3_aa: CASSGASSGEQFF
v_call: TRBV4-3; clone_size: .; d_call: .; j_call: TRBJ2-7; cdr3_nt: TGCGCCAGCAGCCAAGATTCTGGAGCCTTCAACGAGCAGTACTTC; cdr3_aa: CASSQDSGAFNEQYF
v_call: TRBV11-3; clone_size: .; d_call: .; j_call: TRBJ2-3; cdr3_nt: TGTGCCAGCAGCTTCCGCGGAGGACCCACAGATACGCAGTATTTT; cdr3_aa: CASSFRGGPTDTQYF
v_call: TRBV3-1/TRBV3-2; clone_size: .; d_call: .; j_call: TRBJ2-7; cdr3_nt: TGTGCCAGCAGCTCCACCCCGGACAGAGCCTACGAGCAGTACTTC; cdr3_aa: CASSSTPDRAYEQYF
v_call: TRBV24-1; clone_size: .; d_call: .; j_call: TRBJ2-3; cdr3_nt: TGTGCCACCAGTGATTGGCGGGGTTCCACAGATACGCAGTATTTT; cdr3_aa: CATSDWRGSTDTQYF
v_call: TRBV28; clone_size: .; d_call: TRBD1; j_call: TRBJ1-1; cdr3_nt: TGTGCCAGCAGGTCGGGACAGATGAACACTGAAGCTTTCTTT; cdr3_aa: CASRSGQMNTEAFF